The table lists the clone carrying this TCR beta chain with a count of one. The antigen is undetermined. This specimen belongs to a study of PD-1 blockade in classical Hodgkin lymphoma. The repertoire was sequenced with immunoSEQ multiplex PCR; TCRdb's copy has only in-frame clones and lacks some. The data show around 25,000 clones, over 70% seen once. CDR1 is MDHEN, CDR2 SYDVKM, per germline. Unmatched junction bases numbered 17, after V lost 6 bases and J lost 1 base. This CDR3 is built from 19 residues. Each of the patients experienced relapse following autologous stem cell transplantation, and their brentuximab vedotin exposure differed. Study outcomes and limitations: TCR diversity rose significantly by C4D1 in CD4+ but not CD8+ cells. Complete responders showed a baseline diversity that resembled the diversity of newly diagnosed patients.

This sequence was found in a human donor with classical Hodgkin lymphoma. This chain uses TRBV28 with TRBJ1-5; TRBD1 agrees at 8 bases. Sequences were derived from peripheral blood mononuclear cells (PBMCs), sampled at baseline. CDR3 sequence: CASSRKNYRGSRSNQPQHF. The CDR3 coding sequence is TGTGCCAGCAGCCGAAAAAATTACAGGGGGTCACGGAGCAATCAGCCCCAGCATTTT.